This entry lists 25 T cell receptor beta chains sequenced from one sample in a study of cytomegalovirus exposure and HLA in healthy donors. Researchers ran the PCR with 60 Vbeta and 13 Jbeta primers. Only in-frame clones appear in the TCRdb table, and some are missing; sequencing was by immunoSEQ multiplex PCR. The data contain about 43,000 clones, about 60% of them seen just once; the ten biggest clones take up about 8.5%. Sequencing was done on a sample of PBMCs. The origin of the receptors is a human donor in good health.

The chain combines TRBV7-9 with TRBJ1-2; D is ambiguous. The CDR3 has 13 amino acids. V was cut by 1 base and J by 3 bases, with 6 bases left in between. Germline lookup yields CDR1 SEHNR and CDR2 FQNEAQ (reference sequence). In nucleotides, the CDR3 is TGTGCCAGCAGCTTAGTGGCCGACTATGGCTACACCTTC. Amino acid sequence: CASSLVADYGYTF.

V is TRBV30 and J is TRBJ2-2; perhaps TRBD2 as D (5 bases). This CDR3 has 14 amino acids. V gave up 0 bases and J gave up 3 bases, with 8 bases separating them. The V gene's germline CDR1 is GTSNPN and CDR2 SVGIG (reference sequence). Written as DNA, the CDR3 is TGTGCCTGGAGTGTGGGGAGCCACACCGGGGAGCTGTTTTTT. Encoded protein: CAWSVGSHTGELFF.

The chain joins TRBV5-1 to TRBJ2-7, with TRBD1 as a possible D gene (5 bases). The CDR3 is 15 amino acids. V was trimmed by 0 bases and J by 2 bases, leaving 12 bases between them. Looked up from germline, CDR1 is SGHRS and CDR2 is YFSETQ. DNA for the CDR3: TGCGCCAGCAGCTTGGAGCTTAGGGGTCCCTACGAGCAGTACTTC. It translates to CASSLELRGPYEQYF. Together with reference TRBV5-1 and TRBJ2-7, the CDR3 gives the full variable domain: KAGVTQTPRYLIKTRGQQVTLSCSPISGHRSVSWYQQTPGQGLQFLFEYFSETQRNKGNFPGRFSGRQFSNSRSEMNVSTLELGDSALYLCASSLELRGPYEQYFGPGTRLTVT.

The chain is built from TRBV5-1 and TRBJ1-1, with TRBD1 matching 10 bases. CDR1 is SGHRS, CDR2 YFSETQ, per germline. The CDR3 spans 16 residues. The V and J ends lost 4 bases and 3 bases, in that order; junction bases with no gene match: 9. The CDR3 spells CASSPQTGGRDTEAFF. Written as DNA, the CDR3 is TGCGCCAGCAGCCCCCAGACAGGGGGCCGAGACACTGAAGCTTTCTTT. The variable domain in full, with the rest retrieved from reference TRBV5-1 and TRBJ1-1, is KAGVTQTPRYLIKTRGQQVTLSCSPISGHRSVSWYQQTPGQGLQFLFEYFSETQRNKGNFPGRFSGRQFSNSRSEMNVSTLELGDSALYLCASSPQTGGRDTEAFFGQGTRLTVV.

V usage is TRBV2 and J usage is TRBJ2-5, with a tentative D call TRBD1 (8 bases). The V end was cut by 8 bases, the J end by 2 bases, with 12 bases between. The germline gives CDR1 SNHLY, CDR2 FYNNEI. CDR3 length: 13 residues. The DNA for the CDR3 is TGTGCCAGCGGGGGGGACAGGCAAGAGACCCAGTACTTC. This sequence encodes CASGGDRQETQYF.

The J gene is TRBJ1-2, the V gene TRBV5-4; TRBD1 might be the D (5 bases). Germline CDR1 is SGHNT and CDR2 is YYREEE (reference sequence). With 0 bases removed from V and 3 bases from J, the gap between germline ends came to 9 bases. The CDR3 sequence is 14 residues long. The CDR3 reads CASSLGEGDYGYTF. The CDR3, as DNA: TGTGCCAGCAGCTTGGGGGAAGGGGACTATGGCTACACCTTC.

This clone was recorded only once. The chain has TRBV5-4 and TRBJ2-1; possibly TRBD1 for D (6 bases). V lost 4 bases, J lost 7 bases, and 12 bases lay in between. The CDR3 is 13 amino acids. Germline CDR1 is SGHNT and CDR2 is YYREEE (reference sequence). As DNA, the CDR3 is TGTGCCAGCAGCACGAGCAGGGGTAATGAGCAGTTCTTC. It yields the protein CASSTSRGNEQFF. Drawing the rest from reference TRBV5-4 and TRBJ2-1, the complete variable domain is ETGVTQSPTHLIKTRGQQVTLRCSSQSGHNTVSWYQQALGQGPQFIFQYYREEENGRGNFPPRFSGLQFPNYSSELNVNALELDDSALYLCASSTSRGNEQFFGPGTRLTVL.

V is TRBV4-3 and J is TRBJ1-6; possibly TRBD1 for D (5 bases). CDR1 is LGHNA, CDR2 YSLEER, per germline. The germline V and J ends were trimmed by 0 bases and 7 bases, with 10 bases remaining between them. The CDR3 contains 15 residues. CDR3 bases: TGCGCCAGCAGCCAAGAAGGCGGACAAAATTCACCCCTCCACTTT. It translates to CASSQEGGQNSPLHF.

The CDR3, as DNA: TGTGCCAGCAGCCCAGCGGGGGGCAACAATGAGCAGTTCTTC. It translates to CASSPAGGNNEQFF. This sequence joins TRBV7-6 and TRBJ2-1, with TRBD2 matching 9 bases. CDR1 is SGHVS, CDR2 FNYEAQ, per germline. V dropped 5 bases and J dropped 5; count of bases not matched to a gene: 4. This CDR3 is built from 14 residues.

The CDR3 protein is CASSPGTGDTEAFF. DNA for the CDR3: TGTGCCAGCTCACCTGGGACAGGGGACACTGAAGCTTTCTTT. The J gene is TRBJ1-1, the V gene TRBV18, with 10 bases fitting TRBD1. The V segment lost 3 bases and the J segment 3 bases; nucleotides outside the gene matches: 1. Germline CDR1 KGHSH, CDR2 LQKENI. The CDR3 loop spans 14 amino acids.

The chain combines TRBV15 with TRBJ2-7, with D possibly matching TRBD2 (6 bases). The CDR3 extends over 13 amino acids. Germline CDR1 and CDR2: LNHNV and YYDKDF (reference sequence). Trimming took 1 base from V and 4 from J, leaving 8 bases between them. This CDR3 is CATSRGGLYEQYF. CDR3 bases: TGTGCCACCAGCAGAGGGGGACTTTACGAGCAGTACTTC.

This clone was recorded a few times. This chain connects TRBV21-1 to TRBJ1-5. TRBV21-1 is a pseudogene locus. The CDR3 covers 17 residues. CDR3 region: CASSAGGRGGSNQPQHF. For the CDR3, the DNA is TGTGCCAGCAGCGCCGGGGGAAGGGGGGGTAGCAATCAGCCCCAGCATTTT.

The J gene is TRBJ2-1, the V gene TRBV4-3; D ambiguous. Germline V gene sequence: CDR1 LGHNA, CDR2 YSLEER. The V and J ends lost 1 base and 0 bases respectively, with 10 bases between them. This CDR3 contains 16 residues. The CDR3 region has the DNA TGCGCCAGCAGCCAAGGAAAGTACAGCTCCTACAATGAGCAGTTCTTC. The encoded protein is CASSQGKYSSYNEQFF.

The chain joins TRBV4-2 to TRBJ2-3; possible D gene TRBD2, 6 bases. V was cut by 0 bases and J by 0 bases, with 10 bases left in between. Germline CDR1 LGHNA, CDR2 YNFKEQ. The CDR3 has 16 amino acids. The CDR3 DNA follows: TGTGCCAGCAGCCAAGATCTTGGGACTAGCACAGATACGCAGTATTTT. It is translated as CASSQDLGTSTDTQYF.

CDR3 in amino acids: CATRLANTGELFF. Written as DNA, the CDR3 is TGCGCCACGAGGTTGGCAAACACCGGGGAGCTGTTTTTT. The rearrangement joins TRBV10-1 to TRBJ2-2; no clear D. V was cut by 10 bases and J by 2 bases, with 11 bases left in between. The CDR3 totals 13 residues. Germline V lookup: CDR1 WNHNN, CDR2 SYGVQD (reference sequence).

The rearrangement joins TRBV29-1 to TRBJ1-1; 10 bases are shared with TRBD1. Trimming took 4 bases from V and 1 from J; bases not matched to a gene: 12. CDR3 length: 17 residues. In germline, CDR1 is SQVTM, CDR2 ANQGSEA. The DNA of the CDR3 is TGCAGCGTTGTCCCGGGACAGGGGCGGCGGAAGAACACTGAAGCTTTCTTT. It is translated as CSVVPGQGRRKNTEAFF.

The chain is built from TRBV6-1 and TRBJ1-3, with D possibly matching TRBD1 (6 bases). Trimming took 6 bases from V and 4 from J, leaving 10 bases between them. The length of the CDR3 is 13 residues. Germline assignment: CDR1 MNHNS and CDR2 SASEGT. CDR3 protein: CASRWTEGNTIYF. DNA for the CDR3: TGTGCCAGCAGGTGGACAGAAGGAAACACCATATATTTT.

The chain uses TRBV28 and TRBJ2-1; TRBD1 agrees at 8 bases. J was trimmed by 5 bases and V by 2 bases; bases with no gene match: 8. The CDR3 covers 16 residues. The V gene's germline CDR1 is MDHEN and CDR2 SYDVKM. CDR3 coding DNA: TGTGCCAGCAGTTTACCCCGGGACAGGTATCACAATGAGCAGTTCTTC. Translated: CASSLPRDRYHNEQFF.

The V gene is TRBV14, the J gene TRBJ2-5; 11 bases match TRBD2. The junction had 6 bases not matched to a gene; V was cut back by 1 base and J by 5 bases. The CDR3 runs 16 residues. Germline values: CDR1 SGHDN, CDR2 FVKESK. CDR3 residues: CASSQGRLAGTETQYF. For the CDR3, the DNA is TGTGCCAGCAGCCAAGGCCGACTAGCGGGGACGGAGACCCAGTACTTC.

This rearrangement joins TRBV7-2 to TRBJ2-5; TRBD1 might be the D (5 bases). Trimming took 4 bases from V and 3 from J, leaving 9 bases between them. Germline V gives CDR1 SGHTA, CDR2 FQGNSA. This CDR3 has 13 residues. The chain's CDR3 is CASSYGQEETQYF. In DNA, the CDR3 is TGTGCCAGCAGCTACGGACAAGAAGAGACCCAGTACTTC.

This clone was counted only a few times. The chain links TRBV6-5 to TRBJ1-2; no clear D gene. The V end lost 7 bases, the J end lost 0 bases, and 12 bases lay between the germline ends. The CDR3 has 14 amino acids. Germline assignment: CDR1 MNHEY and CDR2 SVGAGI. The CDR3 sequence: CASTDTVTNYGYTF. The CDR3 DNA sequence: TGTGCCAGCACCGACACAGTAACTAACTATGGCTACACCTTC.

This chain connects TRBV18 to TRBJ1-1, with D possibly TRBD1 on 5 matching bases. CDR1 KGHSH and CDR2 LQKENI come from the germline V gene. Deletions cut 6 bases from V and 4 bases from J, with 15 bases between. This CDR3 has 14 amino acids. CDR3 DNA sequence: TGTGCCAGCTCCCAAGGGGCCCTCGGCACTGAAGCTTTCTTT. It specifies CASSQGALGTEAFF.

The rearrangement joins TRBV7-8 to TRBJ1-2; D might be TRBD1 (5 bases). CDR3 length equals 14 residues. From germline, CDR1 is SGHVS and CDR2 FQNEAQ. Trimming removed 6 bases at V and 0 bases at J, with 11 bases between. CDR3 region: CASSSTGTNYGYTF. CDR3 nucleotides: TGTGCCAGCAGTTCAACAGGAACTAACTATGGCTACACCTTC. Full variable domain (missing parts from reference TRBV7-8 and TRBJ1-2): GAGVSQSPRYKVAKRGQDVALRCDPISGHVSLFWYQQALGQGPEFLTYFQNEAQLDKSGLPSDRFFAERPEGSVSTLKIQRTQQEDSAVYLCASSSTGTNYGYTFGSGTRLTVV.

The chain combines TRBV10-2 with TRBJ2-1; D is possibly TRBD1 (6 bases). The V gene's germline CDR1 is WSHSY and CDR2 SAAADI. The CDR3 consists of 15 residues. V was cut by 0 bases and J by 4 bases, with 10 bases left in between. In nucleotides, the CDR3 is TGCGCCAGCAGTGAGTCAGGCAGGGGATACAATGAGCAGTTCTTC. Its protein product is CASSESGRGYNEQFF.

The CDR3 reads CASSLVQGNTGELFF. DNA for the CDR3: TGCGCCAGCAGCTTGGTTCAGGGGAACACCGGGGAGCTGTTTTTT. The J gene is TRBJ2-2, the V gene TRBV5-1; D is perhaps TRBD1 (5 bases). Trimming took off 0 bases at V and 1 base at J, with 7 bases between the two ends. The CDR3 runs to 15 residues. Germline V gene data show CDR1 as SGHRS and CDR2 as YFSETQ. The whole variable domain, filled in from reference TRBV5-1 and TRBJ2-2, reads KAGVTQTPRYLIKTRGQQVTLSCSPISGHRSVSWYQQTPGQGLQFLFEYFSETQRNKGNFPGRFSGRQFSNSRSEMNVSTLELGDSALYLCASSLVQGNTGELFFGEGSRLTVL.